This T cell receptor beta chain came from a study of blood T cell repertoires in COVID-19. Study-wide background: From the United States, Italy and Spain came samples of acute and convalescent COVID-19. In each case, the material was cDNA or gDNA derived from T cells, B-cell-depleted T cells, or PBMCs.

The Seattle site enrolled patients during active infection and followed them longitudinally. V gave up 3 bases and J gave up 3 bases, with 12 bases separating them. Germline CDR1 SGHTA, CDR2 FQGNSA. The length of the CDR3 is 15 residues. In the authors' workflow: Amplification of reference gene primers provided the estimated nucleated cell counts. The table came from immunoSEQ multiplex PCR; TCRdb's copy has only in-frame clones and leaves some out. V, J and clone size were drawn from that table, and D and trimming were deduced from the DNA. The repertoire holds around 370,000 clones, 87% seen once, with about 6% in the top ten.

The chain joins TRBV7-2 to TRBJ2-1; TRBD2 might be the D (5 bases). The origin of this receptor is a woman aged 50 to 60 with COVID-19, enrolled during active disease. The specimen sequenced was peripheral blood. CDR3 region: CASSLSRGNYNEQFF. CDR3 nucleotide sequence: TGTGCCAGCAGCTTGTCCAGAGGGAACTACAATGAGCAGTTCTTC. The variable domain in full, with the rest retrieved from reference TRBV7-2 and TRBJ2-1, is GAGVSQSPSNKVTEKGKDVELRCDPISGHTALYWYRQSLGQGLEFLIYFQGNSAPDKSGLPSDRFSAERTGGSVSTLTIQRTQQEDSAVYLCASSLSRGNYNEQFFGPGTRLTVL.